Shown below are 10 T cell receptor beta chains from a single sample sequenced in a study of CD8 T cells in Susac syndrome. The RNA input was about 0.5 to 1 ug, and it was reverse transcribed with random hexamers. MiXCR was run by TCRdb on the immunoSEQ multiplex PCR reads, yielding one entry per CDR3 protein. The table lists 150,000 to 180,000 distinct CDR3 sequences, approximately 95% of them singletons. The sample was CD4+ T cells from PBMCs. All receptors come from a human donor with Susac syndrome.

Only one count was recorded for this clonotype. The CDR3 spells CASSVPGQGARNYGYTF. The CDR3 DNA sequence: TGTGCCAGTAGTGTTCCGGGACAGGGGGCGCGGAACTATGGCTACACCTTC. The V and J genes are TRBV19 and TRBJ1-2; 12 bases line up with TRBD1. The CDR3 contains 17 residues. Germline lookup yields CDR1 LNHDA and CDR2 SQIVND (reference sequence). The V gene end was trimmed by 5 bases and the J gene end by 2 bases; junction bases not matched to a gene: 9.

The chain combines TRBV5-6 with TRBJ1-2; 7 nucleotides agree with TRBD1. The ends lost 4 bases at V and 7 bases at J; junction bases unmatched: 7. This CDR3 region has 13 residues. Germline V lookup: CDR1 SGHDT, CDR2 YYEEEE. The CDR3 nucleotides are TGTGCCAGCAGCCCAGACAGGGATGGTGGCTACACCTTC. This encodes CASSPDRDGGYTF.

The gene calls are TRBV12-3 or TRBV12-4 and TRBJ1-1; no clear D gene. This CDR3 contains 11 residues. With 2 bases removed from V and 7 bases from J, the gap between germline ends came to 5 bases. CDR3 DNA sequence: TGTGCCAGCAGTTTAAAGGGTGAAGCTTTCTTT. It encodes CASSLKGEAFF.

The CDR3 region is CASSFNRGGYTF. In nucleotides, the CDR3 is TGTGCCAGCAGCTTCAACAGGGGAGGCTACACCTTC. This rearrangement joins TRBV7-9 to TRBJ1-2, with 7 bases identical to TRBD1. CDR3 size: 12 residues. Germline values: CDR1 SEHNR, CDR2 FQNEAQ (reference sequence). With V trimmed by 3 bases and J by 8 bases, 3 bases remained unmatched.

This sequence joins TRBV29-1 and TRBJ2-2, with D possibly TRBD2 on 6 matching bases. Between the trimmed V and J ends, which lost 7 bases and 2 bases, there was a span of 8 bases. Germline V gene lookup returns CDR1 SQVTM and CDR2 ANQGSEA. The CDR3 length is 12 residues. The CDR3 protein is CSGGENTGELFF. CDR3 nucleotides: TGCAGCGGGGGGGAAAACACCGGGGAGCTGTTTTTT.

This rearrangement joins TRBV7-2 to TRBJ2-3; D is perhaps TRBD2 (5 bases). Germline CDR1 is SGHTA and CDR2 is FQGNSA. CDR3 length: 13 residues. V lost 7 bases and J lost 8, with 16 bases in between. Here the CDR3 DNA reads TGTGCCAGCACCTTCCGACTCGGAGGTACGCAGTATTTT. It is translated as CASTFRLGGTQYF.

The chain joins TRBV24-1 to TRBJ2-5, with D perhaps TRBD1 (5 bases). This CDR3 spans 13 amino acids. CDR1 is KGHDR and CDR2 is SFDVKD in the germline V gene. Trimming removed 9 bases at V and 4 bases at J, with 14 bases between. The CDR3 loop reads CATRLAGLETQYF. In DNA, the CDR3 is TGTGCCACCCGCCTCGCAGGGTTAGAGACCCAGTACTTC.

This chain connects TRBV20-1 to TRBJ2-1, with TRBD2 matching over 11 bases. This CDR3 spans 15 amino acids. Trimming cost V 0 bases and J 9 bases; bases outside gene matches: 7. From germline, CDR1 is DFQATT and CDR2 SNEGSKA (reference sequence). In DNA, the CDR3 is TGCAGTGCTAGAGACGGGACTAGCGGCTCCCTTGAGCAGTTCTTC. Translating gives CSARDGTSGSLEQFF.

The rearrangement uses TRBV7-9 and TRBJ2-1; possible D gene TRBD1, 7 bases. Trimming removed 5 bases from V and 10 bases from J, with 15 bases in between. The germline V gene has CDR1 SEHNR and CDR2 FQNEAQ (reference sequence). This CDR3 region has 13 residues. The CDR3 nucleotides read TGTGCCAGCAGCCGATGGGACAGCGGGGAGCAGTTCTTC. Its translation: CASSRWDSGEQFF.

This chain links TRBV5-1 with TRBJ1-5, with D possibly TRBD1 on 5 matching bases. The CDR3 runs 14 residues. The germline gives CDR1 SGHRS, CDR2 YFSETQ. V was trimmed by 4 bases and J by 10 bases, leaving 18 bases between them. CDR3: CASSLEGGGEPQHF. Written as DNA, the CDR3 is TGCGCCAGCAGCCTGGAAGGTGGGGGTGAACCCCAGCATTTT.